The present T cell receptor beta chain was sequenced within a study of beta chain features in type 1 diabetes. Findings of the study overall: There were fewer insertions and more deletions at the VDJ junctions of type 1 diabetes patients. Shorter templates might be favored by PCR, and equally so in patients and in controls. Cells carrying high TCR expression could end up over-represented when cDNA is sequenced.

Sequenced material consisted of expressed TCRB transcripts (all of the isolated RNA was reverse transcribed). Measured with immunoSEQ multiplex PCR; TCRdb has only the in-frame clones, and not every one. This table has 400,000 to 550,000 clones, around 10% appearing once. V was pared by 6 bases and J by 4 bases, with 8 bases of the junction left unmatched. CDR3 size: 13 residues. CDR1 is SQVTM and CDR2 is ANQGSEA in the germline V gene. Note on this clone: What it recognizes is unknown.

What was sequenced was naive CD4+ T cells from blood. This TCR came from a woman under 30 in good health. V is TRBV29-1 and J is TRBJ1-1; TRBD1 matches 7 bases. In DNA form, the CDR3 reads TGCAGCGTGGAGACAGGGATCGGCACTGAAGCTTTCTTT. This gives the protein CSVETGIGTEAFF. Combining the CDR3 with reference TRBV29-1 and TRBJ1-1 gives the whole variable domain SAVISQKPSRDICQRGTSLTIQCQVDSQVTMMFWYRQQPGQSLTLIATANQGSEATYESGFVIDKFPISRPNLTFSTLTVSNMSPEDSSIYLCSVETGIGTEAFFGQGTRLTVV.